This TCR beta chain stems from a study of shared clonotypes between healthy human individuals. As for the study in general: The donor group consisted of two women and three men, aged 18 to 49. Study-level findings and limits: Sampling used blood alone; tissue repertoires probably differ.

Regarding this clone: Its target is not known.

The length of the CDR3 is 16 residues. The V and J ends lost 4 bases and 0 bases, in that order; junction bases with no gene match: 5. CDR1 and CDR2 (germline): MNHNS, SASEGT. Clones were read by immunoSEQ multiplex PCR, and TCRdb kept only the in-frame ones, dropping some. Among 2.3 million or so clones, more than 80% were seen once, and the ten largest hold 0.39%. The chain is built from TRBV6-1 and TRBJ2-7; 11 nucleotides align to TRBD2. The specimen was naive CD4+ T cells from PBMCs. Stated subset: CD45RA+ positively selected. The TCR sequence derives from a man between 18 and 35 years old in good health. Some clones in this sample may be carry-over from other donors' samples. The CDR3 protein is CASSGSSGRSSYEQYF. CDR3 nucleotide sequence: TGTGCCAGCAGTGGCTCTAGCGGGAGGAGCTCCTACGAGCAGTACTTC.